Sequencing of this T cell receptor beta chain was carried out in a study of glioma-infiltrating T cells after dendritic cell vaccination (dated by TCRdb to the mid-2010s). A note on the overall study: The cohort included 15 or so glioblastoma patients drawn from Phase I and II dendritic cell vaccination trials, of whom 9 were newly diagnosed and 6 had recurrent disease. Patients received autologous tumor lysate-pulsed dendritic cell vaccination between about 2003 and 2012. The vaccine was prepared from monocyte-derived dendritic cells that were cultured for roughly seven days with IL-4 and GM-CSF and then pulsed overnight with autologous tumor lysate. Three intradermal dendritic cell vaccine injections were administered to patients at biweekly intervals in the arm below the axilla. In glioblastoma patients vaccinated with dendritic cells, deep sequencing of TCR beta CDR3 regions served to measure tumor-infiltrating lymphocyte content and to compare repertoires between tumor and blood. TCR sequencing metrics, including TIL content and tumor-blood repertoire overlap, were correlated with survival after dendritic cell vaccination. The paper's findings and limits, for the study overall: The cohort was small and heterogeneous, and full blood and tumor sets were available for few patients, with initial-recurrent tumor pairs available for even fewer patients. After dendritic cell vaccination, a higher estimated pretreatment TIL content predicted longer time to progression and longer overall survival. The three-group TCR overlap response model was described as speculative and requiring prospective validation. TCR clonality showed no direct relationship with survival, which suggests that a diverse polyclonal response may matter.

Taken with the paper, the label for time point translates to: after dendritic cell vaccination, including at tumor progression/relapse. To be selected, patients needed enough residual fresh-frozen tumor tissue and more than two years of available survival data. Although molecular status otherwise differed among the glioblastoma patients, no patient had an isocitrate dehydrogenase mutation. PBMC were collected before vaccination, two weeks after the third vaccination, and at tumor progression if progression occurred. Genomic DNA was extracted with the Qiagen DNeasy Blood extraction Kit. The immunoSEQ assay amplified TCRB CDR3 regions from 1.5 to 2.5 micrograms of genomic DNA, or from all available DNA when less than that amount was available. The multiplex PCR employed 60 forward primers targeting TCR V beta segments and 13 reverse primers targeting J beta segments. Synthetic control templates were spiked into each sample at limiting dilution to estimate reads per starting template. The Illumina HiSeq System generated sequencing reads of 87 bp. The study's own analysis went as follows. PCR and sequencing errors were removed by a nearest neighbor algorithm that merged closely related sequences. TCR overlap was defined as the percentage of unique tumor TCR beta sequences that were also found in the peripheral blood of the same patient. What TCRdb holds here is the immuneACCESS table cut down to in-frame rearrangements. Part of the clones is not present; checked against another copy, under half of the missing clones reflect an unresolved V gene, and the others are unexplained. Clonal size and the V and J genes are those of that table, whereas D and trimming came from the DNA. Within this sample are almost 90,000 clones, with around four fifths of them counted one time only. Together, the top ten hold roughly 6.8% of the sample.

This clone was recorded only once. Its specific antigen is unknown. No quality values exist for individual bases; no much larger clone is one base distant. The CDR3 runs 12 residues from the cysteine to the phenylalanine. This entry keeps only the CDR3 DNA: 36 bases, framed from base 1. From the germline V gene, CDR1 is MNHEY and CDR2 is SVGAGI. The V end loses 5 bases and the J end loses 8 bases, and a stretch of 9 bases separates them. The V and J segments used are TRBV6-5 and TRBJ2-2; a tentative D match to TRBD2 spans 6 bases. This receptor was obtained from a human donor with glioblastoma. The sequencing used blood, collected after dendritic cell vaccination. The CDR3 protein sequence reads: CASSNRGGELFF. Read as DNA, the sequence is TGTGCCAGCAGTAACCGGGGGGGGGAGCTGTTTTTT.